This T cell receptor (beta chain) originates from a study of tumor and adjacent non-tumor tissue in lung cancer. Turning to the study itself: Histology: about a dozen adenocarcinoma, a couple of squamous cell carcinoma, 1 small cell lung cancer. Findings and caveats of the study: In normal lung, the top 100 clones were significantly more dominant than in tumor. Higher tumor TCR diversity was associated with shorter survival.

Points on this clonotype: The antigen is unknown.

V was pared by 5 bases and J by 0 bases, with 2 bases of the junction left unmatched. This CDR3 spans 15 amino acids. Germline V gene data show CDR1 as SGDLS and CDR2 as YYNGEE. RNA was extracted from bulk tissue without any cell sorting. Distant lung tissue was collected more than 3 cm away from the tumor edge. Chemotherapy-naive patients with new lung cancer underwent thoracic surgery in China, August–November 2014. Three rounds of nested PCR, following a modified ARM-PCR protocol, produced the TCRbeta library. Each CDR3 protein is one row after TCRdb ran MiXCR on the multiplex PCR reads. Of over 40,000 distinct CDR3 sequences listed, 74% were seen once; the top ten hold 20% to 30%.

This receptor was obtained from an older woman with non-small cell lung cancer. Sequenced sample: distant non-tumor lung tissue. The J gene is TRBJ1-1, the V gene TRBV9, with 12 bases lining up with TRBD1. CDR3 loop: CASRGQGAMNTEAFF. The CDR3 DNA is TGTGCCAGCAGGGGACAGGGGGCCATGAACACTGAAGCTTTCTTT.